This T cell receptor (beta chain) was retrieved from a study of blood T cell repertoires in COVID-19. Original data processing: Amplifying reference gene primers gave estimates of nucleated cell counts. TCRdb's copy holds only in-frame clones and misses some; the assay was immunoSEQ multiplex PCR. V and J calls and clone size are those listed in that table; D and trimming were worked out from the DNA. The sample lists fewer than 350,000 clones, more than 75% occurring once. Germline V gives CDR1 MDHEN, CDR2 SYDVKM. V was pared by 9 bases and J by 0 bases, with 12 bases between. The CDR3 is 13 residues long. This clone was counted between two and nine times.

This TCR derives from a woman between 40 and 55 years old with acute COVID-19. The gene calls are TRBV28 and TRBJ2-7; D not resolved. The sequenced sample was PBMCs or T cells enriched from blood (not recorded which). CDR3 bases: TGTGCCAGTGCCGAAGAGAGCTCCTACGAGCAGTACTTC. This translates into CASAEESSYEQYF.